This T cell receptor beta chain was captured in a study of graft-versus-host responses after intestinal transplantation. Study in general: Every transplant recipient was induced with anti-thymocyte globulin, then maintained on tacrolimus and steroids for two to three years.

Sequencing was performed with immunoSEQ multiplex PCR; in TCRdb, only in-frame clones are kept and a portion is missing. The sample includes roughly 70,000 clones, approximately 84% of them seen just once. In this sample, this clone turned up a few times. Its antigen is not known. This CDR3 is 14 amino acids long. The germline V gene has CDR1 LNHDA and CDR2 SQIVND (reference sequence). After removal of 5 bases from V and 4 bases from J, the junction contained 7 bases not matched to a gene. The rearrangement uses TRBV19 and TRBJ1-2; 7 bases fit TRBD1. Here the sequenced sample was unstimulated CD4+ T cells sorted from spleen or lymph node cells, taken before transplant. This TCR was recovered from a human donor who was the organ donor for an intestinal transplant. CDR3 in amino acids: CASSATGYPYGYTF. CDR3 in DNA: TGTGCCAGTAGTGCGACAGGGTACCCCTATGGCTACACCTTC.